These 26 T cell receptor beta chains share one sample of origin, sequenced in a study of shared clonotypes between healthy human individuals. Clones were sequenced by immunoSEQ multiplex PCR, and TCRdb holds only the in-frame ones, with some missing. This sample has approximately 720,000 clones, with around 90% found just once. Positively selected for CCR7, the CD45RO-negative cells used as naive CD8 cells excluded terminally differentiated effector memory CD45RA+ cells. The specimen sequenced was naive CD8+ T cells sorted from blood. The receptors here all came from a man in his thirties or forties in good health.

The rearrangement links TRBV19 to TRBJ2-1, with a tentative D call TRBD2 (6 bases). V was shortened by 6 bases and J by 5 bases, with 17 bases between the two germline ends. The CDR3 has 15 residues. Germline lookup yields CDR1 LNHDA and CDR2 SQIVND (reference sequence). Here the CDR3 reads CASSSGVRGNNEQFF. The CDR3 nucleotides are TGTGCCAGTAGCTCGGGAGTAAGGGGCAACAATGAGCAGTTCTTC.

This sequence joins TRBV28 and TRBJ2-7; perhaps TRBD1 as D (6 bases). V lost 1 base to trimming and J lost 0 bases, with 13 bases between them. The CDR3 contains 16 residues. Germline CDR1 and CDR2: MDHEN and SYDVKM. In DNA, the CDR3 is TGTGCCAGCAGTTTATCTGCAGACAGGCCCTCCTACGAGCAGTACTTC. Translated: CASSLSADRPSYEQYF.

V and J are TRBV4-1 and TRBJ1-5; 9 bases agree with TRBD1. V shed 2 bases, J shed 6 bases, and the junction held 2 bases outside the gene matches. CDR3 length equals 14 residues. In germline, CDR1 is MGHRA, CDR2 YSYEKL. The CDR3 sequence: CASSQRTGAQPQHF. In DNA, the CDR3 is TGCGCCAGCAGCCAAAGGACAGGGGCTCAGCCCCAGCATTTT.

This rearrangement joins TRBV7-9 to TRBJ2-2; D gene unclear. The V gene lost 4 bases and the J gene lost 4 bases, with 4 bases spanning the gap. The germline gives CDR1 SEHNR, CDR2 FQNEAQ (reference sequence). The CDR3 sequence is 12 residues long. The CDR3 region has the DNA TGTGCCAGCAGCTATGCCACCGGGGAGCTGTTTTTT. Protein: CASSYATGELFF.

This clone was observed once. The chain employs TRBV4-3 and TRBJ2-7; 8 bases are shared with TRBD2. Germline CDR1 LGHNA, CDR2 YSLEER. This CDR3 is built from 17 residues. With V trimmed by 0 bases and J by 3 bases, 10 bases remained unmatched. The DNA of the CDR3 is TGCGCCAGCAGCCAAGAATCGACGGGACTAGGGATCTACGAGCAGTACTTC. The encoded protein is CASSQESTGLGIYEQYF.

The genes are TRBV7-9 and TRBJ2-7; weak D call: TRBD1 (5 bases). This CDR3 has 15 amino acids. The V gene lost 2 bases and the J gene lost 0 bases, with 11 bases spanning the gap. Germline V CDR1 and CDR2: SEHNR, FQNEAQ (reference sequence). The DNA for the CDR3 is TGTGCCAGCAGCTTAAGGGCGGACATCTCCTACGAGCAGTACTTC. This codes for CASSLRADISYEQYF.

V is TRBV14 and J is TRBJ2-1, with no clear D. Germline-derived CDR1 and CDR2 are SGHDN and FVKESK. Trimming took 0 bases from V and 6 from J, leaving 9 bases between them. The CDR3 covers 14 residues. In DNA, the CDR3 is TGTGCCAGCAGCCAAGAAGGGAATAGCAATGAGCAGTTCTTC. Translated, it gives CASSQEGNSNEQFF.

V usage is TRBV19 and J usage is TRBJ1-2, with 10 bases identical to TRBD1. Germline V gene lookup returns CDR1 LNHDA and CDR2 SQIVND (reference sequence). The junction had 5 bases not matched to a gene; V was cut back by 3 bases and J by 4 bases. The CDR3 is made up of 15 amino acids. The CDR3 sequence: CASSMGTGDTYGYTF. DNA for the CDR3: TGTGCCAGTAGTATGGGGACAGGGGATACCTATGGCTACACCTTC.

The V and J genes are TRBV28 and TRBJ2-7; perhaps TRBD1 as D (5 bases). V dropped 3 bases and J dropped 4 bases, with 16 bases sitting between them. Germline CDR1 is MDHEN and CDR2 is SYDVKM. The CDR3 totals 15 residues. CDR3 sequence reads: CASSLSLDSAYEQYF. Written as DNA, the CDR3 is TGTGCCAGCAGTTTGTCTCTAGACAGTGCGTACGAGCAGTACTTC.

The chain is built from TRBV6-1 and TRBJ2-7; no definite D call. Germline assignment: CDR1 MNHNS and CDR2 SASEGT. The CDR3 runs 14 residues. V dropped 3 bases and J dropped 5 bases, with 14 bases sitting between them. CDR3 nucleotides: TGTGCCAGCAGTGACGCTAGGAAGGGTAACGAGCAGTACTTC. Encoded protein: CASSDARKGNEQYF.

This clone has just one count. CDR3 loop: CASSDRVMSRDRNYNEQFF. CDR3 nucleotide sequence: TGTGCCAGCAGCGATCGGGTAATGAGCCGGGACAGGAACTACAATGAGCAGTTCTTC. The genes are TRBV5-6 and TRBJ2-1, with 8 bases lining up with TRBD1. Germline loops: CDR1 SGHDT, CDR2 YYEEEE. J gave up 3 bases and V 4 bases, and 18 bases lay outside the gene matches. The CDR3 length is 19 residues.

V usage is TRBV13 and J usage is TRBJ2-1; no reliable D call. The CDR3 consists of 12 residues. Trimming removed 5 bases at V and 6 bases at J, with 8 bases between. Germline V gene lookup returns CDR1 PRHDT and CDR2 FYEKMQ (reference sequence). The CDR3 DNA is TGTGCCAGCAGCCCGTCTGGCAATGAGCAGTTCTTC. This sequence encodes CASSPSGNEQFF.

The gene calls are TRBV27 and TRBJ2-7; 7 bases align to TRBD2. The length of the CDR3 is 16 residues. Germline CDR1 and CDR2: MNHEY and SMNVEV (reference sequence). J gave up 1 base and V 4 bases, and 10 bases lay outside the gene matches. As DNA, the CDR3 is TGTGCCAGCAGTTGGCTGAATGGGAGGGAGTCCTACGAGCAGTACTTC. It specifies CASSWLNGRESYEQYF.

Of note for this clone: Other DNA sequences from this sample encode an identical CDR3 as well. The CDR3 DNA sequence: TGTGCCAGCACCCCGGGACTCGCCTCCTACAATGAGCAGTTCTTC. Translation: CASTPGLASYNEQFF. V and J are TRBV19 and TRBJ2-1, with D perhaps TRBD2 (6 bases). V lost 9 bases and J lost 0, with 15 bases in between. Germline V lookup: CDR1 LNHDA, CDR2 SQIVND (reference sequence). This CDR3 is 15 amino acids long.

CDR3 sequence: CASSLEKLGGIRYEQYF. CDR3 in DNA: TGTGCCAGCAGCTTGGAAAAGTTGGGTGGGATTCGGTACGAGCAGTACTTC. The gene calls are TRBV11-2 and TRBJ2-7; D remains unclear. This CDR3 has 17 amino acids. The ends were cut back, 3 bases at V and 4 bases at J, with 22 bases in the middle. CDR1 is SGHAT, CDR2 FQNNGV, per germline.

Remarks on this clone: This same CDR3 is encoded by further DNA sequences in the sample. The chain carries TRBV4-1 and TRBJ1-5; D is undetermined. Germline V gene lookup returns CDR1 MGHRA and CDR2 YSYEKL. This CDR3 comprises 15 residues. V lost 0 bases to trimming and J lost 1 base, with 7 bases between them. In DNA, the CDR3 is TGCGCCAGCAGCCAAGACGGCCTAAGCAATCAGCCCCAGCATTTT. It translates to CASSQDGLSNQPQHF.

The chain joins TRBV15 to TRBJ2-5, with 10 bases fitting TRBD2. The trim removed 1 base at V and 4 bases at J, leaving 9 bases unmatched. Germline V gene sequence: CDR1 LNHNV, CDR2 YYDKDF (reference sequence). This CDR3 contains 17 residues. CDR3 bases: TGTGCCACCAGCAGAGTTGAGTCTAGCGGGAGCGGAGAGACCCAGTACTTC. It is translated as CATSRVESSGSGETQYF.

This sequence joins TRBV4-1 and TRBJ1-2; D possibly corresponds to TRBD1 (5 bases). The CDR3 extends over 16 amino acids. The germline V gene encodes CDR1 MGHRA and CDR2 YSYEKL. The V end was cut by 4 bases, the J end by 8 bases, with 23 bases between. CDR3 in DNA: TGCGCCAGCAGCCTGGGAGGTGACAGCACCCGAGGGGGCTACACCTTC. As protein: CASSLGGDSTRGGYTF.

The J gene is TRBJ2-1, the V gene TRBV4-3; possible D gene TRBD2, 6 bases. This CDR3 has 17 amino acids. The V end was cut by 2 bases, the J end by 6 bases, with 20 bases between. The germline CDR1 and CDR2 sequences are LGHNA and YSLEER. The CDR3 region has the DNA TGCGCCAGCAGCCAACAGATGATCGGGGAGGCCCCCAATGAGCAGTTCTTC. It encodes CASSQQMIGEAPNEQFF.

On this clone itself: A far larger clone is one nucleotide away, so this likely arose from a read error. Different DNA sequences within this sample yield the same CDR3. V is TRBV7-7 and J is TRBJ2-7, with 7 bases identical to TRBD2. Germline loops: CDR1 SSHAT, CDR2 FNYEAQ (reference sequence). There are 15 residues in the CDR3. CDR3 sequence reads: CASSLEAGVGYEQYF. The CDR3 region has the DNA TGTGCTAGCAGCCTAGAGGCGGGAGTAGGGTACGAGCAGTACTTC.

This clone was picked up a small number of times. J is TRBJ1-1 and V is TRBV27; D gene ambiguous. There are 14 residues in the CDR3. CDR1 and CDR2 from the germline V gene are MNHEY and SMNVEV (reference sequence). V lost 6 bases and J 0 bases, leaving 11 bases between the germline ends. DNA of the CDR3: TGTGCCAGCAGCCAGGTGGAGATGAACACTGAAGCTTTCTTT. Amino acids: CASSQVEMNTEAFF.

The rearrangement links TRBV7-6 to TRBJ1-2; D is possibly TRBD1 (6 bases). CDR3 size: 15 residues. The V and J ends lost 4 bases and 5 bases respectively, with 17 bases between them. Germline CDR1 SGHVS, CDR2 FNYEAQ. The CDR3 protein is CASSSTDSAGYGYTF. CDR3 nucleotide sequence: TGTGCCAGCAGCTCTACGGACAGCGCCGGGTATGGCTACACCTTC.

This clone was observed once. V and J are TRBV13 and TRBJ2-3, with D tentatively TRBD2 (6 bases). CDR1 is PRHDT and CDR2 is FYEKMQ in the germline V gene (reference sequence). The CDR3 sequence is 15 residues long. V gave up 4 bases and J gave up 2 bases, with 13 bases separating them. The chain's CDR3 is CASSSLLAITDTQYF. The CDR3 DNA follows: TGTGCCAGCAGCTCGTTACTAGCTATCACAGATACGCAGTATTTT.

This chain uses TRBV27 with TRBJ1-1; perhaps TRBD1 as D (6 bases). The V and J ends lost 5 bases and 7 bases respectively, with 17 bases between them. Germline CDR1 MNHEY, CDR2 SMNVEV (reference sequence). The CDR3 is made up of 14 amino acids. DNA for the CDR3: TGTGCCAGCAGTGAAACAGGGTATGAGGATGAAGCTTTCTTT. Translating gives CASSETGYEDEAFF.

On this clone: Within the sample, other DNA sequences also encode this same CDR3. The chain has TRBV7-2 and TRBJ2-2, with D possibly matching TRBD1 (7 bases). The CDR3 sequence is 15 residues long. In germline, CDR1 is SGHTA, CDR2 FQGNSA. The germline V and J ends were trimmed by 2 bases and 7 bases, with 14 bases remaining between them. The chain's CDR3 is CASSLFAGGHGELFF. CDR3 DNA: TGTGCCAGCAGCTTATTTGCAGGGGGGCACGGGGAGCTGTTTTTT.

The V gene is TRBV27, the J gene TRBJ2-1; 9 bases align to TRBD2. V shed 1 base and J 2 bases; nucleotides not matched to a gene: 3. The CDR3 covers 16 residues. Germline CDR1 reads MNHEY; CDR2 reads SMNVEV (reference sequence). The CDR3 region is CASSLYSGSTYNEQFF. CDR3 bases: TGTGCCAGCAGTTTATATAGCGGGAGTACCTACAATGAGCAGTTCTTC.